A selection of T cell receptor beta chains follows, all from one sample in a study of graft-versus-host responses after intestinal transplantation. Their antigens remain unidentified. Assay used: immunoSEQ multiplex PCR; TCRdb lists only in-frame clones, some missing. The table includes 40,000 to 55,000 clones, roughly 96% detected once. The starting material was unstimulated CD8+ T cells sorted from spleen or lymph node cells, obtained before transplant. These receptors all stem from a human donor who was the organ donor for an intestinal transplant. The CDR3 runs from the conserved cysteine through the conserved F or W. Fields, in order: CDR3 protein, V gene, J gene.

CDR3aa: CASRPGLIYEQYF
v_gene: TRBV28
j_gene: TRBJ2-7

CDR3aa: CASSPTGVEQFF
v_gene: TRBV18
j_gene: TRBJ2-1

CDR3aa: CASSETGMNTEAFF
v_gene: TRBV2
j_gene: TRBJ1-1

CDR3aa: CASSPRSEYFFGNTIYF
v_gene: TRBV18
j_gene: TRBJ1-3

CDR3aa: CAWNENTGQPQHF
v_gene: TRBV30
j_gene: TRBJ1-5

CDR3aa: CASSVEDNYGYTF
v_gene: TRBV9
j_gene: TRBJ1-2

CDR3aa: CASSLEAGTGAYGYTF
v_gene: TRBV5-1
j_gene: TRBJ1-2

CDR3aa: CASSLAGTLQDYNEQFF
v_gene: TRBV5-1
j_gene: TRBJ2-1

CDR3aa: CAAGTAMNTEAFF
v_gene: TRBV7-9
j_gene: TRBJ1-1

CDR3aa: CASSSPWDSHNEQFF
v_gene: TRBV6-5
j_gene: TRBJ2-1

CDR3aa: CASSIGGAPEVGSKAFF
v_gene: TRBV19
j_gene: TRBJ1-1

CDR3aa: CASSNIPGHFSNQPQHF
v_gene: TRBV27
j_gene: TRBJ1-5

CDR3aa: CASSLASGGTNEQFF
v_gene: TRBV11-2
j_gene: TRBJ2-1

CDR3aa: CASSYGWGEQGEKLFF
v_gene: TRBV6-6
j_gene: TRBJ1-4

CDR3aa: CAWSVAGGQETQYF
v_gene: TRBV30
j_gene: TRBJ2-5

CDR3aa: CASTRGRVWYF
v_gene: TRBV6-1
j_gene: TRBJ2-4

CDR3aa: CASSLVGQGHNSPLHF
v_gene: TRBV11-2
j_gene: TRBJ1-6

CDR3aa: CASSDRAASTDTQYF
v_gene: TRBV9
j_gene: TRBJ2-3

CDR3aa: CASSQEMAGRPQHF
v_gene: TRBV4-1
j_gene: TRBJ1-5

CDR3aa: CASSLGWTGGNNEQFF
v_gene: TRBV13
j_gene: TRBJ2-1

CDR3aa: CASSVEGHLNTEAFF
v_gene: TRBV9
j_gene: TRBJ1-1

CDR3aa: CASSGGDRGNTGELFF
v_gene: TRBV10-2
j_gene: TRBJ2-2

CDR3aa: CASSVTGGDEQYF
v_gene: TRBV9
j_gene: TRBJ2-7

CDR3aa: CASSYCWSCLRFNGGAFF
v_gene: TRBV6-9
j_gene: TRBJ1-1

CDR3aa: CAWTPPWTRGVLYNEQFF
v_gene: TRBV30
j_gene: TRBJ2-1

CDR3aa: CASSSGIFGNTIYF
v_gene: TRBV4-3
j_gene: TRBJ1-3

CDR3aa: CASSEIVSSEAFF
v_gene: TRBV2
j_gene: TRBJ1-1

CDR3aa: CAWQGLVGYTF
v_gene: TRBV30
j_gene: TRBJ1-2

CDR3aa: CASSLTQGANYEQYF
v_gene: TRBV7-9
j_gene: TRBJ2-7

CDR3aa: CASSHFSGDPTGELFF
v_gene: TRBV4-3
j_gene: TRBJ2-2

CDR3aa: CASRQREHYEQYF
v_gene: TRBV28
j_gene: -

CDR3aa: CASSLNFHEQYF
v_gene: TRBV6-5
j_gene: TRBJ2-7

CDR3aa: CASSSLGTPNYGYTF
v_gene: TRBV7-9
j_gene: TRBJ1-2

CDR3aa: CARQGALDMNTEAFF
v_gene: TRBV2
j_gene: TRBJ1-1

CDR3aa: CASSQDSSRSAAYEQYF
v_gene: TRBV4-3
j_gene: TRBJ2-7